This T cell receptor beta chain was profiled in a study of T cell responses to AZD1222 COVID-19 vaccine. Study-level results: In all cases, repertoires were sampled only after the peak T cell response. Regions 160-218 and 743-854 held dominance among vaccine-associated CD4 TCRs, which spanned spike.

Trimming pared 7 bases from V and 5 bases from J, leaving 15 bases between. CDR1 and CDR2 from the germline V gene are MDHEN and SYDVKM. The CDR3 contains 14 residues. Here immunoSEQ multiplex PCR was the method, and the copy in TCRdb shows in-frame clones only, minus some. The sample lists about 90,000 clones, around nine tenths occurring once. Details on this clone: The antigen remains undetermined.

The chain is built from TRBV28 and TRBJ1-5, with D possibly TRBD1 on 5 matching bases. The sequenced sample was peripheral blood, obtained on day 0 of MenACWY control vaccination. The sequence derives from an adult in good health. DNA for the CDR3: TGTGCCAGCACTTCTTCGACAGCCTATCAGCCCCAGCATTTT. Its translation: CASTSSTAYQPQHF. The full variable domain, its missing parts supplied by reference TRBV28 and TRBJ1-5, is DVKVTQSSRYLVKRTGEKVFLECVQDMDHENMFWYRQDPGLGLRLIYFSYDVKMKEKGDIPEGYSVSREKKERFSLILESASTNQTSMYLCASTSSTAYQPQHFGDGTRLSIL.